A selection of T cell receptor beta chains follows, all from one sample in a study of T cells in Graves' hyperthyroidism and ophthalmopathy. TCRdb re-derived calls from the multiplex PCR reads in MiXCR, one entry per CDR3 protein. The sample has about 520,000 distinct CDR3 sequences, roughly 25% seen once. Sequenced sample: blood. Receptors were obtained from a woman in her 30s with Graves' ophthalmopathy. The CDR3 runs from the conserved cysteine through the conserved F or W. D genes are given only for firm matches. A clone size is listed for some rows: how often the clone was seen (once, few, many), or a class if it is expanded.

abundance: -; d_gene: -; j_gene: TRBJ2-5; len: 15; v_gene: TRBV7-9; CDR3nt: TGTGCCAGCAGCTTAGCGCTAACTGGGACCGAGACCCAGTACTTC; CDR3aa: CASSLALTGTETQYF
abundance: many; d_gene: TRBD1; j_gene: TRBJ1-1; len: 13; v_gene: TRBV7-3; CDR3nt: TGTGCCAGCAGCCCGACAGGGGGGACTGAAGCTTTCTTT; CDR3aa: CASSPTGGTEAFF
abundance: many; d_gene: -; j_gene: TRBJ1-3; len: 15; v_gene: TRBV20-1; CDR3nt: TGCAGTGCTAGAGTCCAGGGTTCCTCTGGAAACACCATATATTTT; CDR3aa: CSARVQGSSGNTIYF
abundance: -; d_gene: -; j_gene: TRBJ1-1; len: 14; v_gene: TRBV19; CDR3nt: TGTGCCAGTACCCCCCGGAGGGGGAGAACTGAAGCTTACTTT; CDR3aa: CASTPRRGRTEAYF
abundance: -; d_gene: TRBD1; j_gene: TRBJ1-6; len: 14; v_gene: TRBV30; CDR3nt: TGTGCCTGGAGTGTACGCCAGGGGGGTTCACCCCTCCACTTT; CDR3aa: CAWSVRQGGSPLHF
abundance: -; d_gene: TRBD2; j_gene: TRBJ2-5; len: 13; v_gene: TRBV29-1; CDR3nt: TGCAGCGTTGAGGTCGGGAGGAAAGAGACCCAGTACTTC; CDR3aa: CSVEVGRKETQYF
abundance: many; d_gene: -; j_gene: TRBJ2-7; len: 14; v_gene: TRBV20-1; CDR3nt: TGCAGTGCTAGACCCATCCGGCGGTCCTACGAGCAGTACTTC; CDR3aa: CSARPIRRSYEQYF
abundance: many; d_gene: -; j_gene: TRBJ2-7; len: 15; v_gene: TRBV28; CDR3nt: TGTGCCAGCAGTCAAATTAGACAGGCTCGCTACGAGCAGTACTTC; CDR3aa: CASSQIRQARYEQYF
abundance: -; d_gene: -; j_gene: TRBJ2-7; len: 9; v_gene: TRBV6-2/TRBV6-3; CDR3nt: TGTGCCAGCGGTCATAAGCAGTACTTC; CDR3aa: CASGHKQYF
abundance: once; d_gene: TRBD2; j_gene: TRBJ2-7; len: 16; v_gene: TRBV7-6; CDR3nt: TGTGCCAGCAGCCTGGGACTAGCGGGAGAGGGCTACGAGCAGTACTTC; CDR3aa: CASSLGLAGEGYEQYF
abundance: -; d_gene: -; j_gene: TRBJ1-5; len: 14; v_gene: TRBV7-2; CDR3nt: TGTGCCAGCAGCTTAATATGGAAAGATCAGCCCCAGCATTTT; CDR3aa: CASSLIWKDQPQHF
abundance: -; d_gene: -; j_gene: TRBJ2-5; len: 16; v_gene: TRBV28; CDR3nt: TGTGCCAGCAGCCCCCTCCGAGGCGGCCTGGGGGAGACCCAGTACTTC; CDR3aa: CASSPLRGGLGETQYF
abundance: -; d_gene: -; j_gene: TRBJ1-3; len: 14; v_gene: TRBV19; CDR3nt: TGTGCCACCCTGGAGGGAGCGGGTGGAAACACCATATATTTT; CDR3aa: CATLEGAGGNTIYF
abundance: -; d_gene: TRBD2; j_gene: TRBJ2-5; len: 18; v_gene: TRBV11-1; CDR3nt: TGTGCCAGCAGCCTCAGCGGGAGAACTAGCGGGAGAAGAGAGACCCAGTACTTC; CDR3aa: CASSLSGRTSGRRETQYF
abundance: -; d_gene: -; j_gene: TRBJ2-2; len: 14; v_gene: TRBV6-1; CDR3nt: TGTGCCAGCGGAACAGGGTTAGTCACCGGGGAGCTGTTTTTT; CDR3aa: CASGTGLVTGELFF
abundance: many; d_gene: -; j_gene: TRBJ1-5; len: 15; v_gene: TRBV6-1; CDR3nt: TGTGCCAGCAGCCTCAGGGTGGGTAGCAATCAGCCCCAGCATTTT; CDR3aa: CASSLRVGSNQPQHF
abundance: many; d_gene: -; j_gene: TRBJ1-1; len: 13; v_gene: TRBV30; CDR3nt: TGTGCCTGGAGTCCACTTTTTACAGGGGAAGCTTTCTTT; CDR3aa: CAWSPLFTGEAFF
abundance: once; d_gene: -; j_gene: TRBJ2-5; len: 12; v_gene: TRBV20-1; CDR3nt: TGCAGTCCGAGAGGGCTCCAAGAGACCCAGTACTTC; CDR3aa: CSPRGLQETQYF
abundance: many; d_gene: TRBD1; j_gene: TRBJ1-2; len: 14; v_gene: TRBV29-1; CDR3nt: TGCAGCGTTGATCCCGGACAGGGAAGCTATGGCTACACCTTC; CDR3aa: CSVDPGQGSYGYTF